Included here is one T cell receptor beta chain sequence, with context. The antigen is undetermined. CDR1 is SGHAT and CDR2 is FQNNGV in the germline V gene. This CDR3 contains 13 residues. Trimming removed 3 bases from V and 11 bases from J, with 16 bases in between. Preparing the TCRbeta library involved the use of unique molecular identifiers. TCRdb reprocessed the PCR reads with MiXCR, giving one entry per CDR3 protein. The sample lists some 830,000 distinct CDR3 sequences; roughly 16% were seen once. These data are taken from a study of T-cell reconstitution after alpha-beta-depleted transplantation in children. General study results and limits: Reportedly, only several hundred clones from non-depleted graft cells drove alpha-beta T-cell counts at about two months. Surviving recipient T cells and thymic progenitors accounted for the high day-60 TCRbeta diversity observed in some patients. It was newly produced T cells that mostly accounted for T-cell counts and diversity one year after transplant.

The chain couples TRBV11-2 to TRBJ1-1; D is possibly TRBD1 (5 bases). This specimen was PBMCs, mostly from graft donor cells, taken 360 days after TCRalphabeta/CD19-depleted stem cell transplant. This clonotype was sampled from a male patient between 10 and 17 years old who had a stem cell transplant for acute lymphoblastic leukemia, so the T cells may come from the graft donor. CDR3 DNA sequence: TGTGCCAGCAGCTTGGGGCTCAGGGATCGCGCTTTCTTT. Its protein is CASSLGLRDRAFF.